The TCR beta chain under discussion was sequenced for a study of T cell responses to AZD1222 COVID-19 vaccine. V was cut by 0 bases and J by 0 bases, with 5 bases left in between. CDR1 is LGHNA and CDR2 is YSLEER in the germline V gene. The length of the CDR3 is 14 residues. Libraries were prepared by immunoSEQ multiplex PCR; TCRdb keeps only in-frame clonotypes and omits some of them. The repertoire holds some 130,000 clones, with around 93% as singletons. The TCR sequence derives from an adult in good health. The chain has TRBV4-3 and TRBJ1-1; D remains unclear. Sample: peripheral blood, taken on day 0 of AZD1222 vaccination. This CDR3 reads CASSQETVNTEAFF. CDR3 in DNA: TGCGCCAGCAGCCAAGAGACGGTGAACACTGAAGCTTTCTTT.